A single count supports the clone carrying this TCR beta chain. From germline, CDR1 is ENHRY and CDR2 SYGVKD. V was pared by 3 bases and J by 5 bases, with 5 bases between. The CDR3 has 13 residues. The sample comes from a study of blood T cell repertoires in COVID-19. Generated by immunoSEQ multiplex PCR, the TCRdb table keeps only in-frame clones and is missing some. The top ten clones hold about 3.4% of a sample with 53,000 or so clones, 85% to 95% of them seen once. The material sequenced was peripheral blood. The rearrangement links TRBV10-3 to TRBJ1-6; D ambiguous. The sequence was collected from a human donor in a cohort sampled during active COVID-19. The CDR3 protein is CAISDADNSPLHF. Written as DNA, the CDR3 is TGTGCCATCAGTGATGCAGATAATTCACCCCTCCACTTT.